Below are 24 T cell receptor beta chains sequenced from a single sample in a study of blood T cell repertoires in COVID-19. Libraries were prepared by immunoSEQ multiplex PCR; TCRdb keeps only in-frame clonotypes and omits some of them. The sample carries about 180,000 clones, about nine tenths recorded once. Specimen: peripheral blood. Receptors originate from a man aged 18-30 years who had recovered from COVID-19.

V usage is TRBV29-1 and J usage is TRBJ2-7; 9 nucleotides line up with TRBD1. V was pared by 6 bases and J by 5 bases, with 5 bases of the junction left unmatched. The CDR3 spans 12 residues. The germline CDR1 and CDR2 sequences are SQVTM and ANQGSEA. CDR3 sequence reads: CSVTDRGHEQYF. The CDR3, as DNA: TGCAGCGTGACGGACAGGGGCCACGAGCAGTACTTC.

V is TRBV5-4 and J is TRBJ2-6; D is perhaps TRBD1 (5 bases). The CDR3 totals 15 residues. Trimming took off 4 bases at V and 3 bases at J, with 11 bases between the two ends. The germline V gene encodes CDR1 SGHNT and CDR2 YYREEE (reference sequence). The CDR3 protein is CASSAREIGANVLTF. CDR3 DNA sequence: TGTGCCAGCAGCGCCAGGGAAATTGGGGCCAACGTCCTGACTTTC.

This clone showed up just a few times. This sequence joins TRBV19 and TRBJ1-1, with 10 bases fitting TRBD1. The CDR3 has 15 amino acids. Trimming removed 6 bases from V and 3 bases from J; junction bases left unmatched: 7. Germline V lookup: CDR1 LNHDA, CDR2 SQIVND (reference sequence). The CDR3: CASSWEGTGDTEAFF. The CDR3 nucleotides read TGTGCCAGTAGCTGGGAAGGGACAGGGGACACTGAAGCTTTCTTT.

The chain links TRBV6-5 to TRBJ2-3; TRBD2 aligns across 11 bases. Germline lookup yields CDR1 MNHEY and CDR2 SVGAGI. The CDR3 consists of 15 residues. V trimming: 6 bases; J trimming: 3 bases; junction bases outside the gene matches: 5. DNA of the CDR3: TGTGCCAGCAGCCCACTAGCGGGAGAAACAGATACGCAGTATTTT. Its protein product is CASSPLAGETDTQYF.

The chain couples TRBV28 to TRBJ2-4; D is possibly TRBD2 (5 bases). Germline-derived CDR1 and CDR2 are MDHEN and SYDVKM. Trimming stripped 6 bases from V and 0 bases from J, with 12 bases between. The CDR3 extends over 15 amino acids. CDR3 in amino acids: CASSSTSLAKNIQYF. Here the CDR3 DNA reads TGTGCCAGCAGCTCAACTAGTTTAGCCAAAAACATTCAGTACTTC.

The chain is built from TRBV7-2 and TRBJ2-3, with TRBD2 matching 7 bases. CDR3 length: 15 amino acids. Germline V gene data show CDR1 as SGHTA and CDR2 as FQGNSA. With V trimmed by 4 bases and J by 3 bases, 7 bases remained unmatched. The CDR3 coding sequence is TGTGCCAGCAGCTCTTCAGCGGGAAAGACAGATACGCAGTATTTT. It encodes CASSSSAGKTDTQYF.

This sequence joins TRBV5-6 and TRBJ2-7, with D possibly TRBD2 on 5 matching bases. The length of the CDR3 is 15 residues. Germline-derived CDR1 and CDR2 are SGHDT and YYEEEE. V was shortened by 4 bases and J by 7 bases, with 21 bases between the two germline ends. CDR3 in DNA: TGTGCCAGCAGCAACCTAGCAATAGGGAATTGGGAGCAGTACTTC. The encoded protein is CASSNLAIGNWEQYF.

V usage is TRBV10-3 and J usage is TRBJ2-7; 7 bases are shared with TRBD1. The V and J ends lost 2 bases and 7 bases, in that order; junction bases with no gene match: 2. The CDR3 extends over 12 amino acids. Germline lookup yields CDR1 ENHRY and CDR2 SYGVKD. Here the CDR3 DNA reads TGTGCCATCAGTGAGACAGGGGTTGAGCAGTACTTC. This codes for CAISETGVEQYF.

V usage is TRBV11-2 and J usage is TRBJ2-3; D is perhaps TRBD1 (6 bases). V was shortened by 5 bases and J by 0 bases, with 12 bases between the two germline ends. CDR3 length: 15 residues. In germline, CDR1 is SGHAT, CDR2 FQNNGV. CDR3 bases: TGTGCCAGCAGCGTAAGACAGGCTAGCACAGATACGCAGTATTTT. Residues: CASSVRQASTDTQYF. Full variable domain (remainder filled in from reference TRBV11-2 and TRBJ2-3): EAGVAQSPRYKIIEKRQSVAFWCNPISGHATLYWYQQILGQGPKLLIQFQNNGVVDDSQLPKDRFSAERLKGVDSTLKIQPAKLEDSAVYLCASSVRQASTDTQYFGPGTRLTVL.

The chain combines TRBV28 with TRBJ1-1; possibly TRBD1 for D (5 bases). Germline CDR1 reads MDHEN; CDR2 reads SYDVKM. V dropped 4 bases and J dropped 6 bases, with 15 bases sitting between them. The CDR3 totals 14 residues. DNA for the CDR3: TGTGCCAGCAGTTCCCTTCCAGGGAGGGCTGAAGCTTTCTTT. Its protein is CASSSLPGRAEAFF.

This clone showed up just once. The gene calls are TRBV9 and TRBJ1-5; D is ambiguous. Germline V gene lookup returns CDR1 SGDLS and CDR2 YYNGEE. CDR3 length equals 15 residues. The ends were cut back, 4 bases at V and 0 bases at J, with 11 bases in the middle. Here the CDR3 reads CASSTDGYSNQPQHF. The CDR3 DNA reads TGTGCCAGCAGCACTGACGGGTATAGCAATCAGCCCCAGCATTTT. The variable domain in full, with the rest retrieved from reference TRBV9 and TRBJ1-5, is DSGVTQTPKHLITATGQRVTLRCSPRSGDLSVYWYQQSLDQGLQFLIQYYNGEERAKGNILERFSAQQFPDLHSELNLSSLELGDSALYFCASSTDGYSNQPQHFGDGTRLSIL.

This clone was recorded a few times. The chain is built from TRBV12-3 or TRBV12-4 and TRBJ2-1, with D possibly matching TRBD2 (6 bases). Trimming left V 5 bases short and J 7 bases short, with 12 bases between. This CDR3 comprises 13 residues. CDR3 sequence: CASSRRRGNEQFF. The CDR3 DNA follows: TGTGCCAGCAGTCGTAGGCGGGGTAATGAGCAGTTCTTC.

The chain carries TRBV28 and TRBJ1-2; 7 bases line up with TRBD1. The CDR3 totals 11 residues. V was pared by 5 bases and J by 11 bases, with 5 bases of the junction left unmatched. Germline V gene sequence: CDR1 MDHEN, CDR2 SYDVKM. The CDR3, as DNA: TGTGCCAGCAGTCCTAACAGGGGTTACACCTTC. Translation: CASSPNRGYTF.

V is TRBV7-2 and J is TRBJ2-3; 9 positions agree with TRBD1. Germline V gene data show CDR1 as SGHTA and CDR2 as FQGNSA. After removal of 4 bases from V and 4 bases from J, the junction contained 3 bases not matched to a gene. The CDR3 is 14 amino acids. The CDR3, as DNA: TGTGCCAGCAGCTCAGACAGGGGGGCAGATACGCAGTATTTT. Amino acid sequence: CASSSDRGADTQYF.

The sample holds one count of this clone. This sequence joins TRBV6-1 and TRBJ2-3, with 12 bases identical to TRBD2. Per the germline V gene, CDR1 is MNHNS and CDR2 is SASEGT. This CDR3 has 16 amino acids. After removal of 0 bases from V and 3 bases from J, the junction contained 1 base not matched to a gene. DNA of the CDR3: TGTGCCAGCAGTGAAGCACTAGCGGGAGGAACAGATACGCAGTATTTT. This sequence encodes CASSEALAGGTDTQYF.

The chain's CDR3 is CASSLKWAGFQPQHF. CDR3 in DNA: TGTGCCAGCAGTTTAAAGTGGGCAGGGTTTCAGCCCCAGCATTTT. The gene calls are TRBV27 and TRBJ1-5; TRBD1 might be the D (5 bases). CDR3 length equals 15 residues. Trimming cost V 2 bases and J 6 bases, with 14 bases left between them. Germline V gene lookup returns CDR1 MNHEY and CDR2 SMNVEV (reference sequence).

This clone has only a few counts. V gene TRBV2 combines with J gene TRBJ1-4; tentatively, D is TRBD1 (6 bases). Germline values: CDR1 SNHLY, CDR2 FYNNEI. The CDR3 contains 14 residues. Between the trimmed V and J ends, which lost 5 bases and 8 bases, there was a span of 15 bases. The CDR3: CASSTGMAREKLFF. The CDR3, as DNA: TGTGCCAGCAGTACAGGGATGGCCAGGGAAAAACTGTTTTTT.

CDR3 region: CASSSRDSQETQYF. The CDR3 nucleotides are TGTGCCAGCAGCTCAAGGGACAGTCAAGAGACCCAGTACTTC. The rearrangement links TRBV13 to TRBJ2-5; 7 bases map to TRBD1. The CDR3 spans 14 residues. V lost 4 bases and J lost 2; bases outside the gene matches: 4. Germline V gives CDR1 PRHDT, CDR2 FYEKMQ (reference sequence). The variable domain in full, completed from reference TRBV13 and TRBJ2-5, reads AAGVIQSPRHLIKEKRETATLKCYPIPRHDTVYWYQQGPGQDPQFLISFYEKMQSDKGSIPDRFSAQQFSDYHSELNMSSLELGDSALYFCASSSRDSQETQYFGPGTRLLVL.

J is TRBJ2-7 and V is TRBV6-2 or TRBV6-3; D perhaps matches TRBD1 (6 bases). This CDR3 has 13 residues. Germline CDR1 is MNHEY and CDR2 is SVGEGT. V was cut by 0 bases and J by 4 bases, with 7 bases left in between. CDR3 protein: CASSYSTGYEQYF. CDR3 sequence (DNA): TGTGCCAGCAGTTACTCGACAGGTTACGAGCAGTACTTC.

DNA of the CDR3: TGCAGCTATAGGGGGCTGGACACAGATACGCAGTATTTT. Translating gives CSYRGLDTDTQYF. This chain connects TRBV29-1 to TRBJ2-3; 7 positions match TRBD1. The germline CDR1 and CDR2 sequences are SQVTM and ANQGSEA. The CDR3 has 13 residues. The V segment lost 8 bases and the J segment 2 bases; nucleotides outside the gene matches: 7.

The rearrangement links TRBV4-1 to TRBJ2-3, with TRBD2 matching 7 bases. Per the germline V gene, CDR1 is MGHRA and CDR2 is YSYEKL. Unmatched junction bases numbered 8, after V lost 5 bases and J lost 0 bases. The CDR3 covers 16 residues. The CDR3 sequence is CASSYLAEASTDTQYF. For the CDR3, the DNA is TGCGCCAGCAGCTACCTAGCGGAAGCTAGCACAGATACGCAGTATTTT.

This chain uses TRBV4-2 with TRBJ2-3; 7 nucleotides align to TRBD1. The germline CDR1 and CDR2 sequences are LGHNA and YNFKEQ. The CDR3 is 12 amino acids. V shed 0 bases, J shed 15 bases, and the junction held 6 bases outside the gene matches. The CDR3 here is CASSQEGRGHYF. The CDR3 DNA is TGTGCCAGCAGCCAAGAGGGAAGGGGGCACTATTTT.

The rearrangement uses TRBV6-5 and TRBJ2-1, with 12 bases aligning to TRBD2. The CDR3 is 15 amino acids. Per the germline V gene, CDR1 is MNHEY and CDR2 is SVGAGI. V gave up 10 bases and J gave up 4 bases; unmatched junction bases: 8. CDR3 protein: CATRLAGVGYNEQFF. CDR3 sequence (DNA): TGTGCCACACGACTAGCGGGAGTGGGTTACAATGAGCAGTTCTTC.

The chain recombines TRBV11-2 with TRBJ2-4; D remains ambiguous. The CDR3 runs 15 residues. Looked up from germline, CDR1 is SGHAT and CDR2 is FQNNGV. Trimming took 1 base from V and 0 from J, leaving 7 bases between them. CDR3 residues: CASSLGTVAKNIQYF. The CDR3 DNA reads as TGTGCCAGCAGCTTAGGCACAGTAGCCAAAAACATTCAGTACTTC.